Below, one T cell receptor beta chain is given with its context. Its target is not known. The data derive from a study of cytomegalovirus exposure and HLA in healthy donors. PCR amplification relied on 60 Vbeta primers (plus 13 Jbeta primers). TCRdb's copy holds only in-frame clones and misses some; the assay was immunoSEQ multiplex PCR. The repertoire consists of 150,000 to 200,000 clones, with around 73% occurring once and the leading ten covering under 2.5%. Trimming cost V 2 bases and J 4 bases; bases outside gene matches: 20. The CDR3 covers 20 residues. Germline values: CDR1 SGHVS, CDR2 FQNEAQ. Notes on the study in general: In a later analysis, V- and J-gene trimming of beta chains associated with a DCLRE1C missense variant, replicated independently.

The sequence came from a man between 60 and 75 years old in good health and CMV-seronegative. Sequencing was carried out using PBMCs. The rearrangement joins TRBV7-8 to TRBJ2-7; 10 bases line up with TRBD2. CDR3 loop: CASSLKRGGVSFLSAYEQYF. The CDR3 DNA sequence: TGTGCCAGCAGCTTAAAGCGGGGGGGCGTATCGTTCCTAAGCGCGTACGAGCAGTACTTC.